The present entry profiles one T cell receptor beta chain with its context. Its antigen is not identified. This record comes from a study of CD8 T cells in Susac syndrome. Study results and limitations: In Susac patients, clonal expansion was not detected in CD4+ cells.

Reverse transcription used roughly 0.45 to 1 ug RNA and random hexamers. TCRdb re-analysed the immunoSEQ multiplex PCR reads in MiXCR, keeping a single row per CDR3 protein. Of roughly 250,000 distinct CDR3 sequences in the sample, 95% to 97% are singletons; the top ten hold roughly 0.1%. Looked up from germline, CDR1 is GTSNPN and CDR2 is SVGIG (reference sequence). CDR3 length equals 12 residues. V and J are TRBV30 and TRBJ2-5; 8 nucleotides agree with TRBD1. Sample: CD4+ T cells from PBMCs. This TCR derives from a human donor with Susac syndrome. CDR3 protein: CAFRGRVETQYF. The CDR3 DNA reads as TGTGCTTTCAGGGGGCGAGTGGAGACCCAGTACTTC.